A single sample gave rise to the 3 T cell receptor beta chains below, sequenced in a study of T cells in Graves' hyperthyroidism and ophthalmopathy. RNA transcripts provided the source from which TCR beta CDR3 regions were amplified. Carried out on the TCR CDR3, a first-round RT-PCR used the HTBI primer set. TCRdb re-called the multiplex PCR reads with MiXCR, one entry per CDR3 protein. This sample has 500,000 to 750,000 distinct CDR3 sequences, with just over 45% found just once. The sample was peripheral blood or thyroid tissue (not recorded which). The receptor source for this set is a woman younger than 35 with Graves' hyperthyroidism.

This chain links TRBV6-6 with TRBJ1-1; 8 nucleotides line up with TRBD1. The junction had 10 bases not matched to a gene; V was cut back by 8 bases and J by 2 bases. Germline lookup yields CDR1 MNHNY and CDR2 SVGAGI (reference sequence). The CDR3 contains 15 residues. CDR3 amino acids: CASSTGQAVNTEAFF. CDR3 DNA sequence: TGTGCCAGCTCCACGGGACAGGCCGTCAACACTGAAGCTTTCTTT.

The rearrangement uses TRBV29-1 and TRBJ2-1, with 13 bases fitting TRBD2. CDR1 and CDR2 from the germline V gene are SQVTM and ANQGSEA. V lost 8 bases and J lost 9; bases outside the gene matches: 7. CDR3 size: 13 residues. For the CDR3, the DNA is TGCAGCTCAGGACTAGCGGGAGTGAGTGAGCAGTTCTTC. This sequence encodes CSSGLAGVSEQFF.

This clonotype came up a few times. J is TRBJ1-1 and V is TRBV10-2; D unclear. From germline, CDR1 is WSHSY and CDR2 SAAADI. The CDR3 covers 11 residues. The V gene lost 5 bases and the J gene lost 8 bases, with 9 bases spanning the gap. CDR3: CASSTFGEAFF. Written as DNA, the CDR3 is TGCGCCAGCAGTACCTTTGGGGAAGCTTTCTTT.